This T cell receptor beta chain was captured in a study of OX40 agonist ivuxolimab in advanced cancers. The overall study: Patients were dosed with the agonistic anti-OX40 (CD134) antibody ivuxolimab. Study outcomes and limitations: At 0.1 to 3.0 mg/kg and by week 6, clonal expansion occurred in CD4+ and CD8+ blood T cells. The study found that CD8+ T cells averaged more expanded clones than CD4+.

A note on this clone: The antigen is undetermined.

CDR3 size: 13 residues. Trimming pared 4 bases from V and 4 bases from J, leaving 10 bases between. Germline loops: CDR1 SGHAT, CDR2 FQDESV (reference sequence). Some clones are missing from TCRdb's copy, which holds only in-frame ones; the method was immunoSEQ multiplex PCR. This sample has tens of thousands of clones, with 65% to 85% found just once. Sequencing was performed on CD4+ or CD8+ T cells sorted from blood, taken in a trial of the OX40 agonist ivuxolimab. The chain uses TRBV11-1 and TRBJ1-2, with D unclear. The sequence was collected from an adult with an advanced solid tumor such as melanoma, head and neck, liver or kidney cancer. CDR3 region: CASSWARGYGYTF. The CDR3, as DNA: TGTGCCAGCAGCTGGGCCCGGGGCTATGGCTACACCTTC.